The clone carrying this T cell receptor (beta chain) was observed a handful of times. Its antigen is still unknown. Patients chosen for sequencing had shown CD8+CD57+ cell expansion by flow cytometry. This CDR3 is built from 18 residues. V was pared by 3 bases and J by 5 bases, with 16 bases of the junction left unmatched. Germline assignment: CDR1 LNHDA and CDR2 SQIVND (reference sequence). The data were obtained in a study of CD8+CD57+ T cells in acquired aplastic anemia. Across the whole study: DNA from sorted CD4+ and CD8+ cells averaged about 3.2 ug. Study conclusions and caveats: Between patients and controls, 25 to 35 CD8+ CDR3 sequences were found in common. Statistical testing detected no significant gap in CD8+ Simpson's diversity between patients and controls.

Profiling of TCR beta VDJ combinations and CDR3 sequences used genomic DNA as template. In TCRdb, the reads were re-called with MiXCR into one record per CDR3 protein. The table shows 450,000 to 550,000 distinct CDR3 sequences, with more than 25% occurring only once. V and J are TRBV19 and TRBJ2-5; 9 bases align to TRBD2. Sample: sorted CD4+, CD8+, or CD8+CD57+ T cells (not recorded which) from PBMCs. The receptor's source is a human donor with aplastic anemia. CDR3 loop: CASSIDAGGRASWETQYF. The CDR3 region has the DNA TGTGCCAGTAGTATCGACGCGGGCGGGAGGGCCAGTTGGGAGACCCAGTACTTC.